The source of this T cell receptor (beta chain) is a study of shared clonotypes between healthy human individuals. The germline CDR1 and CDR2 sequences are LNHNV and YYDKDF (reference sequence). This CDR3 has 14 amino acids. V trimming: 6 bases; J trimming: 2 bases; junction bases outside the gene matches: 3. Sequencing used immunoSEQ multiplex PCR; TCRdb keeps in-frame clones, though not all of them. The sample yields about 2 million clones, roughly 94% seen once. The sample comprised naive CD4+ T cells sorted from blood. Regarding subset: CD45RA+ positively selected. This receptor was identified in a man younger than 30 in good health. The chain employs TRBV15 and TRBJ1-3, with 8 bases that match TRBD1. CDR3 sequence (DNA): TGTGCCACCAGGTTGACAGGGGCTGGAAACACCATATATTTT. It codes for CATRLTGAGNTIYF.